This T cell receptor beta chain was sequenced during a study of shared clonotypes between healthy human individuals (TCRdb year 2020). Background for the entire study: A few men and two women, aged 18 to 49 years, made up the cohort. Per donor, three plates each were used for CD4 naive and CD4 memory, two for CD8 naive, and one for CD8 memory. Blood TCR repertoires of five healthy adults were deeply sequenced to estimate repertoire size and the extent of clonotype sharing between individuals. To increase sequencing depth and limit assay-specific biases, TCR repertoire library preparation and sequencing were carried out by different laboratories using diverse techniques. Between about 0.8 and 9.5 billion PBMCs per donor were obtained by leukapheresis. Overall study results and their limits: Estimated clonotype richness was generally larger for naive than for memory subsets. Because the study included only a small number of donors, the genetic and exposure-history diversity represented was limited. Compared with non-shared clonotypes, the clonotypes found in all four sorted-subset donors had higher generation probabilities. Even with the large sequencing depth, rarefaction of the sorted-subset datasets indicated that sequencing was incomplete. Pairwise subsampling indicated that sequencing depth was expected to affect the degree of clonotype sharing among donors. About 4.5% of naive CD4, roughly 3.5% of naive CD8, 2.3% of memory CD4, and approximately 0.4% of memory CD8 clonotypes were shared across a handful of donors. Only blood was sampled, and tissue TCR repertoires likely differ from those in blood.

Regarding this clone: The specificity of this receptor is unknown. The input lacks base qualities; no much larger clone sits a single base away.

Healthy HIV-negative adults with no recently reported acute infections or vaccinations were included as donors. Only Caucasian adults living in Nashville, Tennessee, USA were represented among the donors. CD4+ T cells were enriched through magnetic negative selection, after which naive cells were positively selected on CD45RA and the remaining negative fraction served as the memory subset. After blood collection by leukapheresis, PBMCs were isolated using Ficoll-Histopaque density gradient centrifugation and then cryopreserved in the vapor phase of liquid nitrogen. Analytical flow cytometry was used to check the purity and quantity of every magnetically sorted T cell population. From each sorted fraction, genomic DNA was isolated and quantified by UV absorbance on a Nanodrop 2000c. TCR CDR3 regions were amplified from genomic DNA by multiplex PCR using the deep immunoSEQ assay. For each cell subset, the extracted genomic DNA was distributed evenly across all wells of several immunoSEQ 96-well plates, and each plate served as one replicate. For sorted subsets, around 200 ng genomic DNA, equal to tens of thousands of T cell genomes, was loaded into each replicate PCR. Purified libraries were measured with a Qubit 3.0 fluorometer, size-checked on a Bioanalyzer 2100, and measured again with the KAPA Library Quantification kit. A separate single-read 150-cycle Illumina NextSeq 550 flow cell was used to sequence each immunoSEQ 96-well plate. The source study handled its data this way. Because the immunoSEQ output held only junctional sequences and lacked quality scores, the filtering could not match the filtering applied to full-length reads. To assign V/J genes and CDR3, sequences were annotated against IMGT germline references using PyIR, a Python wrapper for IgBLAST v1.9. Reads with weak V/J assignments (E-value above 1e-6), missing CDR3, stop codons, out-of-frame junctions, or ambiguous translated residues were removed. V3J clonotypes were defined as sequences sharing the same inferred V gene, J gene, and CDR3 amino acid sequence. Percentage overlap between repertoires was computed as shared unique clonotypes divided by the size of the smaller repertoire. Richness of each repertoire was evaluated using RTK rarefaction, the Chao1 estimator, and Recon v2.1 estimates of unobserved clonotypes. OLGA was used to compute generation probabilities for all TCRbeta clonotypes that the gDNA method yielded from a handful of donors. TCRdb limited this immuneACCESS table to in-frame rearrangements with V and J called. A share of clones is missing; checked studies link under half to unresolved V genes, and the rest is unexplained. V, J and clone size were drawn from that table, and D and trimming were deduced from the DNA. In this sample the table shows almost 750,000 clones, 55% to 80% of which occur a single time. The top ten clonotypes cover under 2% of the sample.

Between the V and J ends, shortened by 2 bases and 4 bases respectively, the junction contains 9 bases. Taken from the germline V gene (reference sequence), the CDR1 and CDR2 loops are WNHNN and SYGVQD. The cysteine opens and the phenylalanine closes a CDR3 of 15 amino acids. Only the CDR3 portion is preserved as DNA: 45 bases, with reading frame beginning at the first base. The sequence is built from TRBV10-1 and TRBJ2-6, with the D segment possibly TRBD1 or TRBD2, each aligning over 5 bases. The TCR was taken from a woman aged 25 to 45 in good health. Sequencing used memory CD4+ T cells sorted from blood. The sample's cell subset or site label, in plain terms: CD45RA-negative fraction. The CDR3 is CASSEGGAGANVLTF. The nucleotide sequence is TGCGCCAGCAGTGAGGGGGGAGCCGGGGCCAACGTCCTGACTTTC.